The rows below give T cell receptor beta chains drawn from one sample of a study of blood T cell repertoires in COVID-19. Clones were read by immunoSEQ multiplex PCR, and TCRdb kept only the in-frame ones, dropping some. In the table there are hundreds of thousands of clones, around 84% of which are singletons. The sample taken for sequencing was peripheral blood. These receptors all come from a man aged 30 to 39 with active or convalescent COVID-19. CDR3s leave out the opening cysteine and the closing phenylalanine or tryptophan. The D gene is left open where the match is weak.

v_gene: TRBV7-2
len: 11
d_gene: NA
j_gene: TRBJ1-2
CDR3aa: ASSLQSRGGYT

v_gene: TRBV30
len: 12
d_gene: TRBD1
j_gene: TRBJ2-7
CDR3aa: AWSVPGQGYEQY

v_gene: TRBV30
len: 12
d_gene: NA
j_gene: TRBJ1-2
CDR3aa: AWSLGALNYGYT

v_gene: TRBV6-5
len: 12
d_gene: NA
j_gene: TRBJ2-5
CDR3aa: ASSWTWEQKTQY

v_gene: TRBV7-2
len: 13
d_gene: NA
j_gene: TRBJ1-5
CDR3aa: ASSNKAGTNQPQH

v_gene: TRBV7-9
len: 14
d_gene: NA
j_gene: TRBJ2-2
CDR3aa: ASSRGRGENTGELF

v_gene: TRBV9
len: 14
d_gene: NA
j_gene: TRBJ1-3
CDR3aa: ASSENRDRPGNTIY

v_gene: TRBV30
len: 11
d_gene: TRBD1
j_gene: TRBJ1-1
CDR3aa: ASRQGGYTEAF

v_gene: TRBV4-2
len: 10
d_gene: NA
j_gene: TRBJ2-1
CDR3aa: ASSQDFEEQF

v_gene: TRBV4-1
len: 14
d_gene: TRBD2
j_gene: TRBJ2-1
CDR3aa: ASSHSRLAGVAEQF

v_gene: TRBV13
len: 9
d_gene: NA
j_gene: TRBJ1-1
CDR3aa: ASSFSTEAF

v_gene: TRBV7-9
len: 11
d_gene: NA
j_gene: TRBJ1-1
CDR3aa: ATGAQLNTEAF

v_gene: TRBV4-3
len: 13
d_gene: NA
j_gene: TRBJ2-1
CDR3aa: ASSQDPTEYNEQF

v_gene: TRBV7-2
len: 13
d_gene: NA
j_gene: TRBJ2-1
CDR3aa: ASCPNGEPYNEQF

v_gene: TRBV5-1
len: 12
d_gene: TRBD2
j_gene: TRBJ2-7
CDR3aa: ASSLGTSGYEQY

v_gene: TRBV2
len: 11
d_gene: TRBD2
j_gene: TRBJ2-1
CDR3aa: AGSAGGYNEQF

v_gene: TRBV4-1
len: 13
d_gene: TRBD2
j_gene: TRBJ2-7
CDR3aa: ASSQWEGTPYEQY

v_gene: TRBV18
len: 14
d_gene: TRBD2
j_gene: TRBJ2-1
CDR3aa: ASSPTRDRGGNEQF

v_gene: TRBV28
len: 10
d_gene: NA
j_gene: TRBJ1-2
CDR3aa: ASSPGGYGYT

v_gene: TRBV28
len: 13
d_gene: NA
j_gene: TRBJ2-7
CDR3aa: ASSPRSRSSYEQY

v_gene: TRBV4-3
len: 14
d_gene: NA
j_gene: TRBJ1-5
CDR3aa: ASSQDRAISNQPQH

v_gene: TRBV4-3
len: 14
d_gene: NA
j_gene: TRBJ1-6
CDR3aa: ASSQEPGAYNSPLH

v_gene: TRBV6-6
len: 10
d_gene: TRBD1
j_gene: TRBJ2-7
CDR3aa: ASSTTGVEQY

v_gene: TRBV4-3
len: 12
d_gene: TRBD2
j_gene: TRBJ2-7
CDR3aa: ASSLGGGSYEQY

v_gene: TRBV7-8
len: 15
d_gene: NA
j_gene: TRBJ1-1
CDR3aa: ASSLVRPGGGNTEAF

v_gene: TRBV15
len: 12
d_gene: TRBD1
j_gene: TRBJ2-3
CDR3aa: ATSSPEGAATQY

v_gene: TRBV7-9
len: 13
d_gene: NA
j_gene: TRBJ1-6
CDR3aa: ASSLAQGSNSPLH

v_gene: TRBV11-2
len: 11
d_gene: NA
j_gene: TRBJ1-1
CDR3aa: ASRIRVRSEAF

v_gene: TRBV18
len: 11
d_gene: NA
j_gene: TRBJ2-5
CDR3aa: ASSPAMASTQY

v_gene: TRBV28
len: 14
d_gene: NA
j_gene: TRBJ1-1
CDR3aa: ASSLRVGGLNTEAF

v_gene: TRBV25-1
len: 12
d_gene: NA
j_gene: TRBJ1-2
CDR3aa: ASSPQGFKGGYT

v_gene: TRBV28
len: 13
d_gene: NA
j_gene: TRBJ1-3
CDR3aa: ASSFFPALEDTIY

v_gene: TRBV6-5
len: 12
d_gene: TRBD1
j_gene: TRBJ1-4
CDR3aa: ASSRTGTNEKLF

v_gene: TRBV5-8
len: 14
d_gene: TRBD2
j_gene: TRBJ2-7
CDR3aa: ASSFLGAGVSYEQY

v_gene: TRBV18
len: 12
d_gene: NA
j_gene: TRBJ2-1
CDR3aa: ASSPGFIVYEQF

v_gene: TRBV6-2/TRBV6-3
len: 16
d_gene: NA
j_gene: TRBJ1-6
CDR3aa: ASSYSKGVSSYNSPLH

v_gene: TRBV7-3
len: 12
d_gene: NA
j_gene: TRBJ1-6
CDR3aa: ASSQTGYNSPLH

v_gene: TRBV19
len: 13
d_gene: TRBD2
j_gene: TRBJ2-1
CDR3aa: ASSILAGGIYEQF

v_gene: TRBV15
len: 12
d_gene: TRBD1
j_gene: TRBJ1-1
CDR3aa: ATSRGTANTEAF

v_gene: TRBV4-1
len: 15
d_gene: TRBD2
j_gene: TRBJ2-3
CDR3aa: ASSPGLAGLAGDTQY

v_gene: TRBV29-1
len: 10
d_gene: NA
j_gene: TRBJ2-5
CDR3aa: SVGGGGETQY

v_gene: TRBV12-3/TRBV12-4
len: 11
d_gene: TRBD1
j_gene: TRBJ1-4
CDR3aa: ASSLKQGWELF